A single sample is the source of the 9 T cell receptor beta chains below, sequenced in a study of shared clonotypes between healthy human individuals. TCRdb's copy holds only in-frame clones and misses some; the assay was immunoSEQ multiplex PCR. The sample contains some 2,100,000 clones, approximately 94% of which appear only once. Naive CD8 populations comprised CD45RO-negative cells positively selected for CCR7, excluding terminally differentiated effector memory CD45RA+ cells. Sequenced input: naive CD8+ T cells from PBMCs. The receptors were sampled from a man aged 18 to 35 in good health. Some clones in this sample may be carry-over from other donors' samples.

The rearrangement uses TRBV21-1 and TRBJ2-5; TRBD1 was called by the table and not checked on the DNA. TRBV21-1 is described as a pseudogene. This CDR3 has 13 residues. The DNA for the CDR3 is TGTGCCAGCATCTCCTACAGAGAAGAGACCCAGTACTTC. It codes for CASISYREETQYF.

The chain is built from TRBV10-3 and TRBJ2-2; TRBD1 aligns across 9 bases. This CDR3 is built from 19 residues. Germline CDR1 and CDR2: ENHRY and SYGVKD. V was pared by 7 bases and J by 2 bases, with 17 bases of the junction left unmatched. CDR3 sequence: CAITGVGTGPPINTGELFF. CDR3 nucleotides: TGTGCCATCACCGGAGTCGGGACAGGGCCACCGATAAACACCGGGGAGCTGTTTTTT.

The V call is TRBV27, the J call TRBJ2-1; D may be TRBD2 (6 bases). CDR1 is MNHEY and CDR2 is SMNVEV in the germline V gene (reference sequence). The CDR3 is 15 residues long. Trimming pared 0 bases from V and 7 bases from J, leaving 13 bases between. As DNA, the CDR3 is TGTGCCAGCAGTTTATCCTGGCGGAGGGGAAATGAGCAGTTCTTC. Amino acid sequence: CASSLSWRRGNEQFF.

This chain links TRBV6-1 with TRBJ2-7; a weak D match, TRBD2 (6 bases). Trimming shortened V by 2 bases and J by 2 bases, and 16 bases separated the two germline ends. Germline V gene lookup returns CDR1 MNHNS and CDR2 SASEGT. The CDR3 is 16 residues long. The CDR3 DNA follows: TGTGCCAGCAGTGAATTGGAGGGGCGTAGTCCCTACGAGCAGTACTTC. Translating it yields CASSELEGRSPYEQYF.

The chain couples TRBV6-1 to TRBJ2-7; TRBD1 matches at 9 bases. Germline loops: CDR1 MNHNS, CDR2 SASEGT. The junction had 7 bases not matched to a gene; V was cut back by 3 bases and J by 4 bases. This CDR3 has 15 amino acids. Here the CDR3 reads CASSDSHRGPYEQYF. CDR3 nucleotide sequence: TGTGCCAGCAGTGACTCACACAGGGGGCCGTACGAGCAGTACTTC.

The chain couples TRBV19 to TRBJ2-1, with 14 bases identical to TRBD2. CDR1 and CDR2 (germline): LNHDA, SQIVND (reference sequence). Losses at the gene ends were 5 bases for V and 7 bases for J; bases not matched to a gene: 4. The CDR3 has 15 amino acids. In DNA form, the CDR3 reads TGTGCCAGTAGTGACGGGACTAGCGGGAGTAATGAGCAGTTCTTC. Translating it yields CASSDGTSGSNEQFF.

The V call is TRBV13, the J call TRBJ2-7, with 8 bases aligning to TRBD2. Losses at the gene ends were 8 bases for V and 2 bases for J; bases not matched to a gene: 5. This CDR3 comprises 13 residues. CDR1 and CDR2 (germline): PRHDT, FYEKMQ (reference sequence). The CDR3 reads CASRSGNTYEQYF. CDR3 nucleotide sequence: TGTGCCAGCCGTAGCGGGAACACCTACGAGCAGTACTTC.

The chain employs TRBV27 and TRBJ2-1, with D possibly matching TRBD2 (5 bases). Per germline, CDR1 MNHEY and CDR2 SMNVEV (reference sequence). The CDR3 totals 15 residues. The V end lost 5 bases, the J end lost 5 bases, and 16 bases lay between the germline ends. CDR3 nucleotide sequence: TGTGCCAGCAGTACCACGGAGGACTTCAACAATGAGCAGTTCTTC. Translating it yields CASSTTEDFNNEQFF.

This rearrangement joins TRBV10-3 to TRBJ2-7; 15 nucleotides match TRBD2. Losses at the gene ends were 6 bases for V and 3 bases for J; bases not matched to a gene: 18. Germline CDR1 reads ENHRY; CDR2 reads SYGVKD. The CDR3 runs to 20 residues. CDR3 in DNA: TGTGCCATCAGAAGCCGAACGAACGGACTAGCGGGAGGGACCGTCTACGAGCAGTACTTC. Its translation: CAIRSRTNGLAGGTVYEQYF.